This T cell receptor (beta chain) was captured in a study of patients and donors after allogeneic stem cell transplantation. Germline V lookup: CDR1 KGHSH, CDR2 LQKENI. The CDR3 runs 16 residues. The germline V and J ends were trimmed by 0 bases and 3 bases, with 12 bases remaining between them. From the RT-PCR reads, TCRdb called clonotypes with MiXCR, one entry per CDR3 protein. The profile shows some 960,000 distinct CDR3 sequences, about a sixth of them singletons. This TCR derives from a human donor who was either an allogeneic HSCT recipient or a stem cell or donor lymphocyte infusion donor (not recorded which). It is not recorded whose cells these are; they may come from a transplant donor. The chain recombines TRBV18 with TRBJ2-1; D remains unclear. The specimen sequenced was blood, either unsorted or a sorted T cell fraction (not recorded which). The CDR3 loop is CASSPPNSPRYNEQFF. Written as DNA, the CDR3 is TGTGCCAGCTCACCACCGAACAGCCCGCGCTACAATGAGCAGTTCTTC.